The source of this TCR beta chain is a study of vaccination effects on CD4 cells after COVID-19. Only in-frame clones appear in the TCRdb table, and some are missing; sequencing was by immunoSEQ multiplex PCR. The sample contains just under 65,000 clones, around three quarters of which appear only once. Ahead of sequencing, the ViraFEST assay grew antigen-specific CD4+ T cells using viral peptide pools. Scientists isolated CD4+ T cells after an approximately 11-day culture period ended. Previously uninfected by SARS-CoV-2, the vaccine recipients also showed negative nucleocapsid antibodies. Days 3 and 7 were when half the medium was replaced with IL-2 medium. This clone has just a few counts. Its antigen remains unknown. Whole-study findings and limits: The authors studied few convalescent patients and collected no early post-infection timepoints.

The CDR3 is made up of 13 amino acids. The germline CDR1 and CDR2 sequences are SGHNT and YYREEE (reference sequence). The J segment lost 6 bases and the V segment lost 3 bases, leaving 5 bases of the junction unmatched. The chain couples TRBV5-4 to TRBJ1-2, with 7 positions matching TRBD1. Sequencing used CD4+ T cells from PBMCs cultured with HCoV-OC43 spike peptides, obtained before COVID-19 vaccination. The subset denotes: HCoV-OC43 spike overlapping peptide pool stimulation. This clonotype was obtained from a human donor who received a COVID-19 vaccine. The CDR3 sequence is CASSWETGNGYTF. CDR3 nucleotides: TGTGCCAGCAGCTGGGAGACAGGGAATGGCTACACCTTC.